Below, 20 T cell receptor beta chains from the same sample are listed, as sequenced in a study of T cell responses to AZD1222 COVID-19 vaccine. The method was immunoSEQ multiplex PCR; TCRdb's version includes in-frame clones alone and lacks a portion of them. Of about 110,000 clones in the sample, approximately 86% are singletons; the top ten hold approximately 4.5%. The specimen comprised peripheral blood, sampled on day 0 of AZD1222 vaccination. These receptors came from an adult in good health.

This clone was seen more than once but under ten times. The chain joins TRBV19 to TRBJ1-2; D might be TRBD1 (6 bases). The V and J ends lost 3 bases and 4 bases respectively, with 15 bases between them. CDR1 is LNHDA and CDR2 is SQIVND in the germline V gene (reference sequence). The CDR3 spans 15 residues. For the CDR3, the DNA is TGTGCCAGTAGTATCGATGCGGGGGGCAGCTATGGCTACACCTTC. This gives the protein CASSIDAGGSYGYTF.

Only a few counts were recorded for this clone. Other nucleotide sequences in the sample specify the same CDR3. The CDR3 region has the DNA TGCGCCAGCAGCTTGGCGGGGGTGGGGACAGATACGCAGTATTTT. Residues: CASSLAGVGTDTQYF. The J gene is TRBJ2-3, the V gene TRBV5-1; D possibly corresponds to TRBD2 (6 bases). Germline assignment: CDR1 SGHRS and CDR2 YFSETQ. The V end lost 0 bases, the J end lost 3 bases, and 11 bases lay between the germline ends. The CDR3 length is 15 residues.

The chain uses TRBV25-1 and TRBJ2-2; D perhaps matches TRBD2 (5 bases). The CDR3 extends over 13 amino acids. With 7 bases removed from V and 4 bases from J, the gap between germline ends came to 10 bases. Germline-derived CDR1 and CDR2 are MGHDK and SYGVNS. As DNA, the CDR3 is TGTGCCAGCACCCGGACTGGCACCGGGGAGCTGTTTTTT. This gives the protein CASTRTGTGELFF.

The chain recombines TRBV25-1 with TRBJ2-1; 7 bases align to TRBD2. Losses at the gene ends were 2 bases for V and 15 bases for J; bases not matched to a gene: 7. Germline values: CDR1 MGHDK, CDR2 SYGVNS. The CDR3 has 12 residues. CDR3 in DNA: TGTGCCAGCAGTGAAGGGGAGGAGCGGGGGTTCTTC. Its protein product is CASSEGEERGFF.

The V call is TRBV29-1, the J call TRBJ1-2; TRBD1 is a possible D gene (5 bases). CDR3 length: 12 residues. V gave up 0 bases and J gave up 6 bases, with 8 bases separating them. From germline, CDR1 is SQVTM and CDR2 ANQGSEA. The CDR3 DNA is TGCAGCGTTGAAGAGCTGACAGATGGCTACACCTTC. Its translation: CSVEELTDGYTF.

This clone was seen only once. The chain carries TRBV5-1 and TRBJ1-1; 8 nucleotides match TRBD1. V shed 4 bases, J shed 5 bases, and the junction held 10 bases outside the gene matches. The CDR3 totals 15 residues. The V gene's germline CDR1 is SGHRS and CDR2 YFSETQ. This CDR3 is CASSNQGALGTEAFF. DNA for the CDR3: TGCGCCAGCAGCAACCAGGGGGCGCTGGGAACTGAAGCTTTCTTT. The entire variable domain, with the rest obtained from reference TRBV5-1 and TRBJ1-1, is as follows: KAGVTQTPRYLIKTRGQQVTLSCSPISGHRSVSWYQQTPGQGLQFLFEYFSETQRNKGNFPGRFSGRQFSNSRSEMNVSTLELGDSALYLCASSNQGALGTEAFFGQGTRLTVV.

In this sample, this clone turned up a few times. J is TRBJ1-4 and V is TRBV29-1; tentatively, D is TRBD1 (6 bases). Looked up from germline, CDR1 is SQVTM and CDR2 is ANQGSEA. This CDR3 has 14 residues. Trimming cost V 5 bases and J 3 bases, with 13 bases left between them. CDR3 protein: CSVKETGPNEKLFF. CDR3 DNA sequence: TGCAGCGTTAAGGAGACAGGACCTAATGAAAAACTGTTTTTT.

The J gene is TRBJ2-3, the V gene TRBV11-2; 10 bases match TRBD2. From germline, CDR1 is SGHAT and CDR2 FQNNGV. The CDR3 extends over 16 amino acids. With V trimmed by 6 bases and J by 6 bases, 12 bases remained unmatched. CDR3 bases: TGTGCCAGCAGTAAGAGCGGGGGGGCCGGTTCCGATACGCAGTATTTT. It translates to CASSKSGGAGSDTQYF.

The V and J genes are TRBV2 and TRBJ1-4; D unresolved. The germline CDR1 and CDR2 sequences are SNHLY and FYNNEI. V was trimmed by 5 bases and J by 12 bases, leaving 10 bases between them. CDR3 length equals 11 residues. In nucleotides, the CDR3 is TGTGCCAGCAGTCAATACTCAGAACTGTTTTTT. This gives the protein CASSQYSELFF.

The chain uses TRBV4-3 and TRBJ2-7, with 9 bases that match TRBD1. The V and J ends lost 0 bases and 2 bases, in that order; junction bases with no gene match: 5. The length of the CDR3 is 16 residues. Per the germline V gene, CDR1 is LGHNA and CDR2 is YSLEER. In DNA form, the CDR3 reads TGCGCCAGCAGCCAAGAAGGGGGGGACAGGGCCTACGAGCAGTACTTC. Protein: CASSQEGGDRAYEQYF.

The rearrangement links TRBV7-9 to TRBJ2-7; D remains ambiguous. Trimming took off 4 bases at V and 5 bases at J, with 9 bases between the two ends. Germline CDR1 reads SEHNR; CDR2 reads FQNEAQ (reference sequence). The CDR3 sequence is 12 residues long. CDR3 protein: CASSYPLDEQYF. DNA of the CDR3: TGTGCCAGCAGCTACCCTTTGGACGAGCAGTACTTC.

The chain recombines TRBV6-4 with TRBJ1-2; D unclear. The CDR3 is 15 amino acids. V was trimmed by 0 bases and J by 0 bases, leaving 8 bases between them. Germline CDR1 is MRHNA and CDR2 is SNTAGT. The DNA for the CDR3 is TGTGCCAGCAGTGACTCGATGGAGGCTAACTATGGCTACACCTTC. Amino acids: CASSDSMEANYGYTF.

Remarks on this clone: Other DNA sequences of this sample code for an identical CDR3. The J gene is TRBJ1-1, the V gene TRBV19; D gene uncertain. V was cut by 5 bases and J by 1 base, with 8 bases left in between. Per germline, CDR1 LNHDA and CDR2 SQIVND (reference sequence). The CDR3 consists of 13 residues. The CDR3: CASSSSENTEAFF. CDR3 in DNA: TGTGCCAGTAGTTCCAGCGAGAACACTGAAGCTTTCTTT.

CDR3 loop: CASSRTSSPDQFF. CDR3 nucleotides: TGTGCCAGCAGCCGGACTAGCTCCCCTGATCAGTTCTTC. The chain couples TRBV6-5 to TRBJ2-1, with 8 bases lining up with TRBD2. Germline assignment: CDR1 MNHEY and CDR2 SVGAGI. This CDR3 contains 13 residues. The V gene end was trimmed by 6 bases and the J gene end by 13 bases; junction bases not matched to a gene: 11.

The chain's CDR3 is CASSEGGRSNQPQHF. DNA for the CDR3: TGTGCCAGCAGTGAAGGGGGGAGAAGCAATCAGCCCCAGCATTTT. The genes are TRBV2 and TRBJ1-5, with TRBD1 as a possible D gene (5 bases). The CDR3 extends over 15 amino acids. Germline CDR1 and CDR2: SNHLY and FYNNEI. The V end lost 1 base, the J end lost 1 base, and 8 bases lay between the germline ends.

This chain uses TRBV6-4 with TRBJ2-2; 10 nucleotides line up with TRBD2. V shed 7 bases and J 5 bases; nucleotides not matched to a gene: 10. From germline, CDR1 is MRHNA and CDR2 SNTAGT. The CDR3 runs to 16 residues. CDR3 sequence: CASKGLAGGGTGELFF. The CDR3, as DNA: TGTGCCAGCAAGGGATTAGCGGGAGGCGGAACCGGGGAGCTGTTTTTT.

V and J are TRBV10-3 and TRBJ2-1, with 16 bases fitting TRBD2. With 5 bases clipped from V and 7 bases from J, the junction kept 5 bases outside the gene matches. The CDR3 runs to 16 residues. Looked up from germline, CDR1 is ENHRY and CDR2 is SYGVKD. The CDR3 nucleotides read TGTGCCATCAGTCAGGGACTAGCGGGAGGGATTAATGAGCAGTTCTTC. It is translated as CAISQGLAGGINEQFF.

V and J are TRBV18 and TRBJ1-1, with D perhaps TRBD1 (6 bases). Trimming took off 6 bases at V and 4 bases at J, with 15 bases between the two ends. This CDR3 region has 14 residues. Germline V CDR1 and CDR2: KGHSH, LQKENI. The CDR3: CASSIRRDTTEAFF. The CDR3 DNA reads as TGTGCCAGCTCCATCCGTAGGGACACCACTGAAGCTTTCTTT.

The CDR3 DNA is TGTGCCAGCAGCCCTTGGTTGGCGGTCGGGCAGCCCCAGCATTTT. Translating it yields CASSPWLAVGQPQHF. This sequence joins TRBV5-6 and TRBJ1-5, with no clear D. CDR3 length: 15 amino acids. Germline values: CDR1 SGHDT, CDR2 YYEEEE. Trimming stripped 4 bases from V and 7 bases from J, with 18 bases between.

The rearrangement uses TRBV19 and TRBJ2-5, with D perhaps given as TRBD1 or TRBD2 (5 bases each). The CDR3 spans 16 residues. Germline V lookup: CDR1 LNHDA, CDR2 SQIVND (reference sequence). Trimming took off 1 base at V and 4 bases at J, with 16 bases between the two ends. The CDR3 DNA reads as TGTGCCAGTAGTATAGCCAGCCCCCGTGGGGGAGAGACCCAGTACTTC. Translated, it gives CASSIASPRGGETQYF.